This T cell receptor (beta chain) appears in the sequencing data of a study of cytomegalovirus exposure and HLA in healthy donors. General observations from the study: A few V segments could not be told apart, such as TRBV6-2 and TRBV6-3, and were left out. There were around 160 TCR beta chains listed as cytomegalovirus-associated.

Both 60 Vbeta primers and 13 Jbeta primers went into the PCR. Clones were sequenced by immunoSEQ multiplex PCR, and TCRdb holds only the in-frame ones, with some missing. The profile shows about 86,000 clones, more than 75% of them singletons. This CDR3 has 13 amino acids. Trimming shortened V by 6 bases and J by 6 bases, and 12 bases separated the two germline ends. The germline V gene has CDR1 SQVTM and CDR2 ANQGSEA. With respect to this clone: Its cognate antigen is unknown.

This TCR came from a woman in her 40s in good health and CMV-seropositive. The J gene is TRBJ1-6, the V gene TRBV29-1; no firm D call. Sequencing was done on a sample of PBMCs. The CDR3 spells CSVGWAANSPLHF. DNA for the CDR3: TGCAGCGTCGGTTGGGCAGCTAATTCACCCCTCCACTTT.